Listed below are T cell receptor beta chains from one sample, sequenced in a study of cytomegalovirus exposure and HLA in healthy donors. Profiling relied on immunoSEQ multiplex PCR, and the TCRdb table lists in-frame clones only, not all of them. Altogether about 150,000 clones are present, over 60% being singletons, with the ten largest covering around 2%. The sequenced sample was PBMCs. Source of these receptors: a man younger than 40 in good health and CMV-seronegative. The CDR3 runs from the conserved cysteine through the conserved F or W. The order of the fields is V gene, J gene, D gene, CDR3 protein. D genes are given only for firm matches.

TRBV6-1	TRBJ1-4	.	CASSELQNEKLFF
TRBV7-3	TRBJ2-3	.	CASSSTSRRGTDTQYF
TRBV5-6	TRBJ2-7	TRBD2	CASSLDFSGQSSYEQYF
TRBV28	.	.	CASTQTRNEQYF
TRBV7-9	TRBJ2-3	TRBD1	CASSLFSGGSTDTQYF
TRBV4-2	TRBJ1-4	TRBD1	CASSQEAGTGGEKLFF
TRBV27	TRBJ2-7	TRBD2	CASGFSGSSYEQYF
TRBV7-2	TRBJ2-4	.	CASTEQGSNIQYF
TRBV27	TRBJ2-6	.	CAASRLSGANVLTF
TRBV9	TRBJ2-1	.	CASSVAISDQSYNEQFF
TRBV5-1	TRBJ1-4	.	CASSLIGTTNEKLFF
TRBV10-3	TRBJ2-3	TRBD2	CAISAGLAGTDTQYF
TRBV6-6	TRBJ2-3	.	CASSSITEAQYF
TRBV5-1	TRBJ1-4	.	CASSSTGATNEKLFF
TRBV23-1	TRBJ1-2	.	CASSQSVALMRRMRCTF
TRBV6-1	TRBJ2-3	.	CASRIAARTDTQYF
TRBV11-2	TRBJ1-5	.	CASSLSAGEPQHF
TRBV6-5	TRBJ1-5	TRBD1	CASTPGQGRQPQHF
TRBV19	TRBJ1-3	.	CASSIKDFSGNTIYF
TRBV28	TRBJ1-1	.	CASSSLRQLRFEDTEAFF
TRBV21-1	TRBJ2-7	.	CASRPTRPGAYEQYF
TRBV2	TRBJ2-1	TRBD2	CASSEQRGGRNEQFF
TRBV30	TRBJ1-5	TRBD1	CAWSVRDRAYQPQHF
TRBV2	TRBJ2-1	TRBD2	CASRFTSGSYNEQFF
TRBV15	TRBJ1-2	.	CATSRDWGVGYTF
TRBV6-5	TRBJ1-2	.	CASSYSMLGGNGYTF
TRBV2	TRBJ2-1	TRBD2	CASSEGGGGRAFEQFF
TRBV18	TRBJ1-3	TRBD1	CASSPGQGYSGNTIYF
TRBV27	TRBJ2-2	TRBD2	CASSLTYVGLAGVTGELFF
TRBV11-2	TRBJ2-7	TRBD1	CASSGRDRAEQYF
TRBV30	TRBJ2-1	TRBD1	CAWSQGQGRCNEQFF
TRBV6-1	TRBJ1-2	TRBD1	CASSDRGLDGYTF
TRBV29-1	TRBJ2-1	.	CSVEPSGELYNEQFF
TRBV18	TRBJ2-7	TRBD1	CASSRDRSGSEQYF
TRBV28	TRBJ2-1	TRBD1	CASSIYIGTGAYNEQFF
TRBV5-1	TRBJ2-3	TRBD2	CASSLEREADTQYF
TRBV5-6	TRBJ2-3	TRBD1	CASSPGTGNTDTQYF
TRBV28	TRBJ2-2	.	CASSREGTGELFF
TRBV11-2	TRBJ2-1	TRBD2	CASSSLTSGAHNEQFF
TRBV5-1	TRBJ2-3	.	CASSLGAGANTQYF
TRBV5-1	TRBJ2-3	TRBD2	CASTSGRTDTQYF
TRBV30	TRBJ2-1	.	CAWSTGSSSYNEQFF
TRBV5-4	TRBJ2-3	TRBD2	CASSLGGGPGRADTQYF
TRBV5-1	TRBJ2-1	.	CASSLASTRSNEQFF
TRBV7-6	TRBJ2-7	TRBD2	CASSEGVATSVTEQYF
TRBV30	TRBJ1-1	TRBD1	CAWSVGTGGRSSEAFF